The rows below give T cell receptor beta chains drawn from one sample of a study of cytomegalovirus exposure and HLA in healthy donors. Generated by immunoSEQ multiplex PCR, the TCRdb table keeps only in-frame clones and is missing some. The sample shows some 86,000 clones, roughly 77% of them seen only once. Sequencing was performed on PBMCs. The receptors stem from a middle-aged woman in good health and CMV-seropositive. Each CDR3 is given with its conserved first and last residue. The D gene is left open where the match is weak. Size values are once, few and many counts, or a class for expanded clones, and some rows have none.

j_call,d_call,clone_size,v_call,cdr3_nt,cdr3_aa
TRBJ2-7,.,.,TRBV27,TGTGCCAGCAGTTTAAGGCGGGACTCCTACGAGCAGTACTTC,CASSLRRDSYEQYF
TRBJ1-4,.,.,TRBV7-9,TGTGCCAGCAGCCTAACCCTTGACAGCCCGTCGGCTAATGAAAAACTGTTTTTT,CASSLTLDSPSANEKLFF
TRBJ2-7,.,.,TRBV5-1,TGCGCCAGCAGACTACGCTACGAGCAGTACTTC,CASRLRYEQYF
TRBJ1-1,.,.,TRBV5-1,TGCGCCAGCAGCTTGAACAACAGAATGAACACTGAAGCTTTCTTT,CASSLNNRMNTEAFF
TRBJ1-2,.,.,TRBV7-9,TGTGCCAGCAGCTTAGGTTGGACTGGCTATGGCTACACCTTC,CASSLGWTGYGYTF
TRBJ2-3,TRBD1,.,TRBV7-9,TGTGCCAGCAGCTCGACAGGACAGGCAGGCGATACGCAGTATTTT,CASSSTGQAGDTQYF
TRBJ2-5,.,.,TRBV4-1,TGCGCCAGCAGCCAAGATCTTCCGCGGGAGACCCAGTACTTC,CASSQDLPRETQYF
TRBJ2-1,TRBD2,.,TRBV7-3,TGTGCCAGCAGCTTAAGACTAGCGGGAGGTGGTGAGCAGTTCTTC,CASSLRLAGGGEQFF
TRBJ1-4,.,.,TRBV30,TGTGCCTGGAGTTTGGGTGGGGCTCCAACTAATGAAAAACTGTTTTTT,CAWSLGGAPTNEKLFF
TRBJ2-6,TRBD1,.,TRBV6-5,TGTGCCAGCACCCAGGGGGCCTCTGGGGCCAACGTCCTGACTTTC,CASTQGASGANVLTF
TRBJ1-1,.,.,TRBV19,TGTGCCAGTAGTATAAACTCGGGATGGGAGAACACTGAAGCTTTCTTT,CASSINSGWENTEAFF
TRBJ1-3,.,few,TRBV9,TGTGCCAGCAGCGTATCCCTAGACCGAATGGCCGGTGGAAACACCATATATTTT,CASSVSLDRMAGGNTIYF
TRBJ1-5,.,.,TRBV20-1,TGCAGTGGACAATCGCCGGGGGGTGGGCATTTT,CSGQSPGGGHF
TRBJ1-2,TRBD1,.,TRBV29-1,TGCAGCGTAGACAGGGATGGCTACACCTTC,CSVDRDGYTF
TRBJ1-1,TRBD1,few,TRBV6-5,TGTGCCAGCAGTTACACAGGGGCATTGAACACTGAAGCTTTCTTT,CASSYTGALNTEAFF
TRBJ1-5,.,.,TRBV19,TGTGCCAGTAGTAAGGCCCAGGGCTTCAATCAGCCCCAGCATTTT,CASSKAQGFNQPQHF
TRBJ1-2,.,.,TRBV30,TGTGCCTGGAGGGGGCAGGGGAATATCCATGGCTACACCTTC,CAWRGQGNIHGYTF
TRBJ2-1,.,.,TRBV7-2,TGTGCCAGCAGTCCACAGGTCCTAGGAAACAATGAGCAGTTCTTC,CASSPQVLGNNEQFF
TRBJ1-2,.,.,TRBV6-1,TGTGCCAGCAAAGCAGGGAACTATGGCTACACCTTC,CASKAGNYGYTF
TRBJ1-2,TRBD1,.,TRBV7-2,TGTGCCAGCAGCACTATCCCGGGACAGGGTAACTATGGCTACACCTTC,CASSTIPGQGNYGYTF
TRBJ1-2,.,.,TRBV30,TGTGCCTGGTCCGGAGGGCCTGGCTACACCTTC,CAWSGGPGYTF
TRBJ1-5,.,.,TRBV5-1,TGCGCCAGCAGCTTGGCTCTCAATCAGCCCCAGCATTTT,CASSLALNQPQHF
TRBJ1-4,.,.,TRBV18,TGTGCCAGCTCGGAAAGACTCCTGGAGGAGGAAAAACTGTTTTTT,CASSERLLEEEKLFF
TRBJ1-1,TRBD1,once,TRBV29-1,TGCAGCGTTGTCCTAAGGACAGGGGGTGGCACTGAAGCTTTCTTT,CSVVLRTGGGTEAFF
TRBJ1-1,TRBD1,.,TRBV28,TGTGCCAGCAGACTTGACAGGGTCACTGAAGCTTTCTTT,CASRLDRVTEAFF
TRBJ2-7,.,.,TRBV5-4,TGTGCCAGCAGCTTGGTAGGGAGGAACTACGAGCAGTACTTC,CASSLVGRNYEQYF
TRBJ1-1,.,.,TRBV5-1,TGCGCCAGCAGCTTGTTGGGGCAGGTGAACACTGAAGCTTTCTTT,CASSLLGQVNTEAFF
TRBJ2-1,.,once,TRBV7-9,TGTGCCAGCAGCCTCACTATATCTGAGCAGTTCTTC,CASSLTISEQFF
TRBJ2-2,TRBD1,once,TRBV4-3,TGCGCCAGCAGCCGACAGGGGACCTTCACCGGGGAGCTGTTTTTT,CASSRQGTFTGELFF
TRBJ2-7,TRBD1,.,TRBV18,TGTGCCAGCTCACTTTGGACAGGGGGTAACGAGCGGACCTCATCCTACGAGCAGTACTTC,CASSLWTGGNERTSSYEQYF
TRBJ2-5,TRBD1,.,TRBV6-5,TGTGCCAGCAGTTACGAACAGGGGGACAATTTAAAGTACTTC,CASSYEQGDNLKYF
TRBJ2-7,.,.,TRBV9,TGTGCCAGCAGCCTCCAGGGGGGCCCAAGGTACGAGCAGTACTTC,CASSLQGGPRYEQYF
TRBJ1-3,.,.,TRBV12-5,TGTGCTAGTGGTCGCAGGGTTGGCTCTGGAAACACCATATATTTT,CASGRRVGSGNTIYF
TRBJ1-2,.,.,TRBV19,TGTGCCAGTACTCGGACAGACAACTATGGCTACACCTTC,CASTRTDNYGYTF
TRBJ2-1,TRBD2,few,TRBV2,TGTGCCAGCAGGCCACTAGCGGGCTACAATGAGCAGTTCTTC,CASRPLAGYNEQFF
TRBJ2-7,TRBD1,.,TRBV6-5,TGTGCCAGCAGGACTCCAGGGACAGGGTCTTACGAGCAGTACTTC,CASRTPGTGSYEQYF
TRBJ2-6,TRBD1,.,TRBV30,TGTGCCGGACAGGGCGGAGGGGCCAACGTCCTGACTTTC,CAGQGGGANVLTF
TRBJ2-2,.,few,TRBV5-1,TGCGCCAGCAGCTTGGCTCAGGGGGGCACCGGGGAGCTGTTTTTT,CASSLAQGGTGELFF
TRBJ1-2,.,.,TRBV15,TGTGCCACCAGCAGAGATGGGGAGGTGGATGGCTACACCTTC,CATSRDGEVDGYTF
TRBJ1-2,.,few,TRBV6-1,TGTGCCAGCAGTGAAGAGGCAGGGGATGGCTACACCTTC,CASSEEAGDGYTF
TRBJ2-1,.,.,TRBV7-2,TGTGCCAGCAGTCAGGGCGCGGGAAACTACAATGAGCAGTTCTTC,CASSQGAGNYNEQFF
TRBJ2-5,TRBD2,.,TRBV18,TGTGCCAGCTCACGGGTGACTAGCGGGGGCGAGACCCAGTACTTC,CASSRVTSGGETQYF
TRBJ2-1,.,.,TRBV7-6,TGTGCCAGCAGCTTAGCGGCAAAGAACAATGAGCAGTTCTTC,CASSLAAKNNEQFF
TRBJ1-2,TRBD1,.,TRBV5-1,TGCGCCAGCAGCCTGTCAGGGGGCCCAAATGGCTACACCTTC,CASSLSGGPNGYTF